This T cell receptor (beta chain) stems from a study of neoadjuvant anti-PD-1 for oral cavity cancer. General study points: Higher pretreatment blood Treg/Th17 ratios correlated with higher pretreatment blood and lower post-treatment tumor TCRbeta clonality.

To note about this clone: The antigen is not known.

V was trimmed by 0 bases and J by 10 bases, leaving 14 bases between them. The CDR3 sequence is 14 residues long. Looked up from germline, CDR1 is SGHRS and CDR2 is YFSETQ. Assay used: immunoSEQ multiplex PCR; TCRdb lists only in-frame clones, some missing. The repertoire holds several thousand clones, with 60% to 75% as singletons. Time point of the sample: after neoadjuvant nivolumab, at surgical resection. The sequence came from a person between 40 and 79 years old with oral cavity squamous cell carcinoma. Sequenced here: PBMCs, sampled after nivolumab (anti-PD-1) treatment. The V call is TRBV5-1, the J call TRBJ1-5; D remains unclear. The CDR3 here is CASSLGPGSGPQHF. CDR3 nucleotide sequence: TGCGCCAGCAGCTTGGGGCCTGGCAGCGGTCCCCAGCATTTT.